What follows is one T cell receptor (beta chain) and its context. No antigen is known for it. This entry belongs to a study of cytomegalovirus exposure and HLA in healthy donors. Study-wide context: Assignment to the Caucasian-associated ancestry cluster applied to approximately 80% of the approximately 360 genotyped donors. Points from the study as a whole: Productive rates of about 90% or about 30% were seen for most TCR beta V segments in an earlier analysis.

With V trimmed by 5 bases and J by 4 bases, 9 bases remained unmatched. Germline V gene data show CDR1 as PRHDT and CDR2 as FYEKMQ (reference sequence). This CDR3 comprises 16 residues. PCR amplification relied on 60 Vbeta primers (plus 13 Jbeta primers). How the authors handled the data: In a later analysis, some 10 million of some 80 million unique beta chains occurred in at least two donors. Generated by immunoSEQ multiplex PCR, the TCRdb table keeps only in-frame clones and is missing some. The V and J calls and clone size are taken from that table; D and trimming were inferred from the DNA. The profile shows 100,000 to 150,000 clones, around 73% of them singletons. No CMV serostatus was recorded for this donor.

The gene calls are TRBV13 and TRBJ2-1, with 9 bases identical to TRBD2. The clonotype comes from a human donor in good health. Input material: PBMCs. Here the CDR3 reads CASSDRSGGNYNEQFF. The CDR3 DNA reads TGTGCCAGCAGCGACCGAAGCGGGGGGAATTACAATGAGCAGTTCTTC.